A single TCR beta chain is shown here with its context. Its antigen is unknown. The sample belongs to a study of Tregs in tolerant kidney transplant recipients. The CDR3 sequence is 13 residues long. CDR1 is SGHDT, CDR2 YYEEEE, per germline. V lost 0 bases and J 3 bases, leaving 6 bases between the germline ends. TCRdb's table, derived via immunoSEQ multiplex PCR, lists solely in-frame clones and lacks some. The data show just under 45,000 clones, just under 97% seen once. This sequence was found in a human donor in good health. Sequenced sample: Tregs from blood cultured with allogeneic cells. This chain connects TRBV5-6 to TRBJ1-2; no clear D. This CDR3 is CASSLGSYYGYTF. Here the CDR3 DNA reads TGTGCCAGCAGCTTGGGCAGCTACTATGGCTACACCTTC.